The clone carrying this T cell receptor beta chain has just a few counts. The sample originates from a study of response to subunit inactivated influenza vaccine. V lost 2 bases and J 6 bases, leaving 8 bases between the germline ends. Germline CDR1 is SGHVS and CDR2 is FNYEAQ. The CDR3 runs 12 residues. TCRdb recomputed calls from the RT-PCR reads with MiXCR, one row per CDR3 protein. The sample yields about 170,000 distinct CDR3 sequences, more than 10% seen once. This sample was also put to use in a study of T cells expressing NK-cell markers. That report notes: Scientists made TCR beta cDNA using 5'RACE template switching with UMIs. Of eight sequenced donors, seven were HCMV-seropositive and one HCMV-seronegative. Within several experiments, an anti-gamma-delta TCR antibody kept the sorting limited to alpha-beta TCR T cells.

The clonotype was recovered from a man aged 50 or older who received an inactivated influenza vaccine. The V and J genes are TRBV7-6 and TRBJ2-7; tentatively, D is TRBD2 (5 bases). This sample comprised CD8+ T cells sorted from PBMCs, obtained approximately 13 days after vaccination. The CDR3 region is CASSLTGLEQYF. The CDR3, as DNA: TGTGCCAGCAGCTTAACCGGACTCGAGCAGTACTTC.